Given below is one T cell receptor beta chain in context. Its antigen remains unknown. This entry is derived from a study of cytomegalovirus exposure and HLA in healthy donors. Study-wide points: An ancestry cluster, one associated with Asian ancestry, reportedly showed fewer N-insertions than the approximately 670-donor mean in a later analysis.

Germline CDR1 is MGHRA and CDR2 is YSYEKL. The V gene end was trimmed by 4 bases and the J gene end by 1 base; junction bases not matched to a gene: 4. The CDR3 runs to 15 residues. Primers: 60 Vbeta forward and 13 Jbeta reverse. TCRdb's copy holds only in-frame clones and misses some; the assay was immunoSEQ multiplex PCR. This sample has approximately 120,000 clones; roughly 79% occur once, and the top ten carry roughly 2%. Sequencing was performed on PBMCs. The TCR originated in a woman in her thirties in good health and CMV-seronegative. The rearrangement links TRBV4-1 to TRBJ2-3; TRBD2 agrees at 8 bases. CDR3 amino acids: CASSLTSGRTDTQYF. In DNA form, the CDR3 reads TGCGCCAGCAGCCTTACTAGCGGTCGCACAGATACGCAGTATTTT.